This TCR beta chain was observed in a study of blood T cell repertoires in COVID-19. Authors' methods: Using reference gene primer amplification, nucleated cell counts were estimated. Sequencing was performed with immunoSEQ multiplex PCR; in TCRdb, only in-frame clones are kept and a portion is missing. From that table come the V and J calls and clone size; the DNA was used to work out D and trimming. The data show about 55,000 clones, 85% seen once. The CDR3 is 12 amino acids. Germline loops: CDR1 SGHRS, CDR2 YFSETQ. Deletions cut 5 bases from V and 5 bases from J, with 11 bases between. The source is a human donor in a cohort sampled during active COVID-19. The material sequenced was peripheral blood. This sequence joins TRBV5-1 and TRBJ2-7; perhaps TRBD2 as D (5 bases). CDR3 residues: CASRREGNEQYF. The CDR3 region has the DNA TGCGCCAGCAGGAGAGAGGGAAACGAGCAGTACTTC.